What follows describes a single T cell receptor beta chain. Method: immunoSEQ multiplex PCR; TCRdb's copy keeps in-frame clones and lacks some. The sample holds over 100,000 clones, around 90% seen once. V lost 6 bases, J lost 1 base, and 3 bases stayed unmatched. This CDR3 is built from 14 residues. The germline V gene encodes CDR1 MNHEY and CDR2 SVGAGI. These data originate in a study of control samples from healthy donors and cancer patients. This TCR was recovered from a man aged 18 to 30 in good health. This rearrangement joins TRBV6-5 to TRBJ2-3; 8 nucleotides align to TRBD2. Sample: blood. The CDR3 spells CASSLLAGTDTQYF. CDR3 in DNA: TGTGCCAGCAGCTTACTAGCGGGCACAGATACGCAGTATTTT.